This record looks at one T cell receptor beta chain sequence and its context. The source of the sample is a study of Ad26.COV2.S vaccination and SARS-CoV-2 variants. The protocol was immunoSEQ multiplex PCR, while the TCRdb copy is restricted to in-frame clones and leaves out a portion. The table lists about 390,000 clones, less than 90% of them singletons. Treatment reported: roughly 18 received Ad26.COV2.S at low or high dose, single or two shots; about 5 received placebo; per-sample allocation not given. Sampling happened 63 days after the first vaccine or placebo injection. The TCR was taken from a person between 18 and 59 years old who received the Ad26.COV2.S COVID-19 vaccine or a placebo. The starting material was peripheral blood, obtained in a trial of Ad26.COV2.S vaccine versus placebo.

As DNA, the CDR3 is TGTGCCAGCAGCTCGGACACCTACCTTGGGATTACAGATACGCAGTATTTT. It codes for CASSSDTYLGITDTQYF. The V gene is TRBV7-6, the J gene TRBJ2-3; D is possibly TRBD1 (5 bases). V lost 4 bases and J lost 3, with 20 bases in between. CDR1 and CDR2 (germline): SGHVS, FNYEAQ. This CDR3 region has 17 residues.